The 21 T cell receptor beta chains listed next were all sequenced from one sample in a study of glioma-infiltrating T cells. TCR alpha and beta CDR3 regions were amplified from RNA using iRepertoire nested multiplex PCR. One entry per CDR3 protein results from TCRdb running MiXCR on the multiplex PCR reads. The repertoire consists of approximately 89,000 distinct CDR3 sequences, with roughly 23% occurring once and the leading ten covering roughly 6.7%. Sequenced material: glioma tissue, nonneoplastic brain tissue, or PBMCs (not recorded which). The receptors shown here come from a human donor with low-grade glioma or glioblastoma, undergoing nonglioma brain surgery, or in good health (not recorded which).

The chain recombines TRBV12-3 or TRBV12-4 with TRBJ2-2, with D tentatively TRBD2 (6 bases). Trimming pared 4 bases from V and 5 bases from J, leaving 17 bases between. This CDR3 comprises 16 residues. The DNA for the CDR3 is TGTGCCAGCAGTTCCTCCCTACCTGGGGGGACCGGGGAGCTGTTTTTT. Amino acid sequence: CASSSSLPGGTGELFF.

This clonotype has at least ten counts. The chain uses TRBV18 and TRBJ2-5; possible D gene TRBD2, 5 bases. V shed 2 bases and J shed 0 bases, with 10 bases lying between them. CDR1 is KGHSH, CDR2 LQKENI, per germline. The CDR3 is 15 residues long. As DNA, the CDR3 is TGTGCCAGCTCACCAGAGCGGAGCAACCAAGAGACCCAGTACTTC. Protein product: CASSPERSNQETQYF.

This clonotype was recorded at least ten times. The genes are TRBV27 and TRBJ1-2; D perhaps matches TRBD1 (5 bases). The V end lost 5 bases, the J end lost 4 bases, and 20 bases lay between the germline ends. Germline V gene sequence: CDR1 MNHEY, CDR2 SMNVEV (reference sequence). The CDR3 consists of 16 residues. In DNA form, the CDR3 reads TGTGCCAGCAGTAGCGGCCAGGGTAGTCGGGTCTATGGCTACACCTTC. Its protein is CASSSGQGSRVYGYTF.

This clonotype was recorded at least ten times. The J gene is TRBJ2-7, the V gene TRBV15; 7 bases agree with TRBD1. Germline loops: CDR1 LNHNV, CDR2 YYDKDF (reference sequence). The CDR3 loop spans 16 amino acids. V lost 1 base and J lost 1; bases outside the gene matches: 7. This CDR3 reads CATSRGVGGVSYEQYF. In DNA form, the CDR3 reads TGTGCCACCAGCAGAGGAGTAGGGGGCGTATCCTACGAGCAGTACTTC.

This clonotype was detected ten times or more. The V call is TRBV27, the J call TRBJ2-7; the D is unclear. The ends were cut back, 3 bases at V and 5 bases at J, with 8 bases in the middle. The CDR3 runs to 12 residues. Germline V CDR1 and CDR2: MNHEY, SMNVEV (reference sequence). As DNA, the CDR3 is TGTGCCAGCAGTTTTGGGGAAGACGAGCAGTACTTC. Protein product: CASSFGEDEQYF.

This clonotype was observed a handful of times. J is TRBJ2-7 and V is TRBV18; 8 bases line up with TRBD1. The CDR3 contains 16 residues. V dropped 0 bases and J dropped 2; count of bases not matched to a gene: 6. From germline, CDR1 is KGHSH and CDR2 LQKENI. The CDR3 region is CASSPPSGGVPYEQYF. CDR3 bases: TGTGCCAGCTCACCACCTTCAGGGGGCGTTCCCTACGAGCAGTACTTC.

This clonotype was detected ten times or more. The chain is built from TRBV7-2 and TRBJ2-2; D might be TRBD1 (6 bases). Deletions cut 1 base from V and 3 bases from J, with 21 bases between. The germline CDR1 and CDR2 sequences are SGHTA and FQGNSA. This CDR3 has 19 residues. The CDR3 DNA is TGTGCCAGCAGCTTAGGAAGTTGGGGGACATACTCGGACACCGGGGAGCTGTTTTTT. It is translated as CASSLGSWGTYSDTGELFF.

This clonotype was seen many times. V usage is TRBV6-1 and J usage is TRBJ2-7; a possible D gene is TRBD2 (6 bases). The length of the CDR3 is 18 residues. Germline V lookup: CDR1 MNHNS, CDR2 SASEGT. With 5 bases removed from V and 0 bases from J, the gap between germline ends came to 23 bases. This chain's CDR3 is CASSFSPPGWEDSYEQYF. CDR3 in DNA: TGTGCCAGCAGTTTTTCCCCGCCAGGGTGGGAGGACTCCTACGAGCAGTACTTC.

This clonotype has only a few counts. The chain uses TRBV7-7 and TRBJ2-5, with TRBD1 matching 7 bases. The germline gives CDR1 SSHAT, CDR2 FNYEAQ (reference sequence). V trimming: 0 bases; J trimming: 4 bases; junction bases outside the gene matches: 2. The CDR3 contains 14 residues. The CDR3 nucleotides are TGTGCCAGCAGCTTAGCGACAGGGCGAGAGACCCAGTACTTC. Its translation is CASSLATGRETQYF.

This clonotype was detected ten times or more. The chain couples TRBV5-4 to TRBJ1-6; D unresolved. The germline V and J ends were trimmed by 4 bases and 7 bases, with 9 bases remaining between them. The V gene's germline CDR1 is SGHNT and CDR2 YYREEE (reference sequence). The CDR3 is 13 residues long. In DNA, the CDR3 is TGTGCCAGCAGCAAAACAGCGAATTCACCCCTCCACTTT. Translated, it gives CASSKTANSPLHF.

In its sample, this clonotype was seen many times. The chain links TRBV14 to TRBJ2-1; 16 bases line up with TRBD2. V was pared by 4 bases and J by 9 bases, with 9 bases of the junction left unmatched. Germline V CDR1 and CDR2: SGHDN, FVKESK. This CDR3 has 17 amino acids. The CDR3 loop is CASSRRGLAGGTVEQFF. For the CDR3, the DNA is TGTGCCAGCAGCCGTCGGGGACTAGCGGGGGGGACGGTTGAGCAGTTCTTC.

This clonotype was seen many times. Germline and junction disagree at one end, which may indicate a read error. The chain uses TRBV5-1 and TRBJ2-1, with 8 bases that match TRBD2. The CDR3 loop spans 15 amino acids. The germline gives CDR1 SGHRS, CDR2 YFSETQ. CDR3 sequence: CASSSSGSSYNEQFF. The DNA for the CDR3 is TGTGCCAGCAGTTCCAGCGGGAGTTCCTACAATGAGCAGTTCTTC.

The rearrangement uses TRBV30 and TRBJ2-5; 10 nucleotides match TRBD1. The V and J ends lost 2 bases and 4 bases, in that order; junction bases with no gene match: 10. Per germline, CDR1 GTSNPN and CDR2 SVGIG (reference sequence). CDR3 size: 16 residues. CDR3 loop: CAWSLRPGQGRETQYF. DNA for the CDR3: TGTGCCTGGAGTTTAAGGCCGGGACAGGGGAGAGAGACCCAGTACTTC. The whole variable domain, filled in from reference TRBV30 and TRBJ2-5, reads SQTIHQWPATLVQPVGSPLSLECTVEGTSNPNLYWYRQAAGRGLQLLFYSVGIGQISSEVPQNLSASRPQDRQFILSSKKLLLSDSGFYLCAWSLRPGQGRETQYFGPGTRLLVL.

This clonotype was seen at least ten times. The CDR3 DNA sequence: TGCAGTGCTAGAGTGCGCGGGTGGACCCTTAGCACAGATACGCAGTATTTT. It yields the protein CSARVRGWTLSTDTQYF. The rearrangement uses TRBV20-1 and TRBJ2-3; maybe TRBD2 (5 bases). This CDR3 is 17 amino acids long. Germline V gene data show CDR1 as DFQATT and CDR2 as SNEGSKA (reference sequence). With 1 base removed from V and 0 bases from J, the gap between germline ends came to 17 bases.

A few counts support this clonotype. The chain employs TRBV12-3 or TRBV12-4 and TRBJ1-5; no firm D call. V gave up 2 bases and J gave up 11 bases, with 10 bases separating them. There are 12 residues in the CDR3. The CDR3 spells CASSLLAQAQHF. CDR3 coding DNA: TGTGCCAGCAGTTTACTGGCCCAGGCCCAGCATTTT.

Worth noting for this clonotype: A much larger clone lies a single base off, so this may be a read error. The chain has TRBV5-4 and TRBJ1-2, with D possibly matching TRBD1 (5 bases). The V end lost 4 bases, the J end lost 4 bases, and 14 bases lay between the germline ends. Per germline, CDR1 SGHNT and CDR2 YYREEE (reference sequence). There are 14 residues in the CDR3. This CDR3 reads CASSHSVGPYGYTF. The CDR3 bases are TGTGCCAGCAGCCATTCGGTGGGGCCCTATGGCTACACCTTC.

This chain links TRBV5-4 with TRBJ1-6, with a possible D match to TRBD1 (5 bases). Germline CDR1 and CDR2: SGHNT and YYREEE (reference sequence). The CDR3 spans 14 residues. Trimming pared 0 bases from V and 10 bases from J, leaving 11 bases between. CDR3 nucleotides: TGTGCCAGCAGCTTGGATAGGGGCACCTCACCCCTCCACTTT. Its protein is CASSLDRGTSPLHF.

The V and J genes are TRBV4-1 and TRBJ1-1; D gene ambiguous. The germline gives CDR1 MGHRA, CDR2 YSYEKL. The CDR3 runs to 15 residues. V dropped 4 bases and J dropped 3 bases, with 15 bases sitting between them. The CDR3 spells CASSLGPRPDTEAFF. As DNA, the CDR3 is TGCGCCAGCAGCCTCGGCCCCAGGCCAGACACTGAAGCTTTCTTT.

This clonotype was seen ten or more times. In DNA, the CDR3 is TGTGCCAGTAGCCAGGCCAACTCTAACTATGGCTACACCTTC. It codes for CASSQANSNYGYTF. The chain has TRBV19 and TRBJ1-2; D remains unclear. Deletions cut 6 bases from V and 0 bases from J, with 11 bases between. Germline-derived CDR1 and CDR2 are LNHDA and SQIVND (reference sequence). This CDR3 region has 14 residues.

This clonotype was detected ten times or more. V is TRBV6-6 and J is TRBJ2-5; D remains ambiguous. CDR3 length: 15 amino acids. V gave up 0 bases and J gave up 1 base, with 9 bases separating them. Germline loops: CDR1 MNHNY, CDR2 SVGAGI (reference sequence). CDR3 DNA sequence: TGTGCCAGCAGTTACTCGTGGCAGCTCCAAGAGACCCAGTACTTC. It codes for CASSYSWQLQETQYF.

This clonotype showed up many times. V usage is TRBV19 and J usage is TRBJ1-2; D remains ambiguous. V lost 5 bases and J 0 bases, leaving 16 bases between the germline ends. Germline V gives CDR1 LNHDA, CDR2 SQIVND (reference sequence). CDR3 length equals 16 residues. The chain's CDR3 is CASSLTHIQTNYGYTF. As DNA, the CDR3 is TGTGCCAGTAGTCTGACACATATACAGACTAACTATGGCTACACCTTC.